A single sample gave rise to the 8 T cell receptor beta chains below, sequenced in a study of OX40 agonist ivuxolimab in advanced cancers. Assay: immunoSEQ multiplex PCR; the TCRdb copy retains only in-frame clones and omits some. The table shows about 12,000 clones, with 81% occurring only once. This material consisted of CD4+ or CD8+ T cells sorted from blood, taken in a trial of the OX40 agonist ivuxolimab. These receptors were obtained from an adult with an advanced solid tumor such as melanoma, head and neck, liver or kidney cancer.

The chain has TRBV4-2 and TRBJ2-5, with D tentatively TRBD2 (5 bases). The J call may be mistaken, given a closer DNA end match to TRBJ2-7. Germline V gene lookup returns CDR1 LGHNA and CDR2 YNFKEQ. This CDR3 region has 16 residues. The CDR3 coding sequence is TGTGCCAGCAGCCAAGATATGTCTAGCCCTTCCTACGAGCAGTACTTC. This encodes CASSQDMSSPSYEQYF.

The genes are TRBV6-4 and TRBJ1-3; D possibly corresponds to TRBD1 (6 bases). V lost 3 bases to trimming and J lost 2 bases, with 11 bases between them. This CDR3 comprises 15 residues. Per the germline V gene, CDR1 is MRHNA and CDR2 is SNTAGT. The CDR3 loop reads CASSEQSGAGNTIYF. The CDR3 coding sequence is TGTGCCAGCAGTGAGCAATCAGGGGCTGGAAACACCATATATTTT.

This chain uses TRBV19 with TRBJ2-7; TRBD2 agrees at 10 bases. Germline values: CDR1 LNHDA, CDR2 SQIVND (reference sequence). The CDR3 loop spans 14 amino acids. The J segment lost 6 bases and the V segment lost 7 bases, leaving 9 bases of the junction unmatched. The CDR3, as DNA: TGTGCCAGTAAAGGGGCTAGCGGGAGTTCCGAGCAGTACTTC. Its translation is CASKGASGSSEQYF.

In the case of this clone: An end of the junction differs from the germline gene, which may be a read error. V gene TRBV6-6 combines with J gene TRBJ2-7; weak D call: TRBD1 (5 bases). The CDR3 totals 14 residues. CDR1 and CDR2 (germline): MNHNY, SVGAGI (reference sequence). The CDR3 protein is CASSLSNTGHERYF. The CDR3, as DNA: TGTGCCAGCAGTTTATCCAATACAGGACACGAGCGGTACTTC.

V is TRBV4-1 and J is TRBJ1-5; a weak D match, TRBD1 (6 bases). This CDR3 region has 15 residues. Germline CDR1 is MGHRA and CDR2 is YSYEKL. V shed 2 bases and J shed 2 bases, with 10 bases lying between them. The chain's CDR3 is CASSQNRDGNQPQHF. The CDR3 DNA reads TGCGCCAGCAGCCAAAACAGGGATGGCAATCAGCCCCAGCATTTT.

The count of this clone is one. A read error may produce the germline difference seen at one junction end. V gene TRBV6-6 combines with J gene TRBJ2-1; D is perhaps TRBD2 (5 bases). This CDR3 region has 16 residues. Germline values: CDR1 MNHNY, CDR2 SVGAGI (reference sequence). CDR3 in amino acids: CASMSGVKYSHNEQFF. CDR3 in DNA: TGTGCCAGCATGTCCGGGGTCAAGTACTCCCACAATGAGCAGTTCTTC.

The chain recombines TRBV4-1 with TRBJ1-2; D may be TRBD1 (5 bases). The V gene's germline CDR1 is MGHRA and CDR2 YSYEKL. Trimming cost V 4 bases and J 3 bases, with 12 bases left between them. The CDR3 is 14 residues long. CDR3 DNA: TGCGCCAGCAGCCCCCTCGGGACCCACTATGGCTACACCTTC. This gives the protein CASSPLGTHYGYTF.

The rearrangement joins TRBV25-1 to TRBJ2-4; TRBD1 is a possible D gene (6 bases). Trimming shortened V by 8 bases and J by 7 bases, and 24 bases separated the two germline ends. Germline CDR1 is MGHDK and CDR2 is SYGVNS. The length of the CDR3 is 16 residues. The CDR3 nucleotides are TGTGCCAGCCTCATTCACCGGGACACCTGGGGGAACATTCAGTACTTC. Protein product: CASLIHRDTWGNIQYF.